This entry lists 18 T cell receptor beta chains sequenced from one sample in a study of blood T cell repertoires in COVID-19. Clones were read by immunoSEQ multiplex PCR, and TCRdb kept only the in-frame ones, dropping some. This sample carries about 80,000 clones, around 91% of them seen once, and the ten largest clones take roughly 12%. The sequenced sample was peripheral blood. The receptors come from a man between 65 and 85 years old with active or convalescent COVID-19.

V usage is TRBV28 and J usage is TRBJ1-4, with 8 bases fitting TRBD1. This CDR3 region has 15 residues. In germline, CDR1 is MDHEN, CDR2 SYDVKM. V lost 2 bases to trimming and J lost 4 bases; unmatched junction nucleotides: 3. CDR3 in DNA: TGTGCCAGCAGTTTAAGTGGACAGGGTAATGAAAAACTGTTTTTT. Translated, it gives CASSLSGQGNEKLFF. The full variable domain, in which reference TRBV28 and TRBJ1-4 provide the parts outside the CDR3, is DVKVTQSSRYLVKRTGEKVFLECVQDMDHENMFWYRQDPGLGLRLIYFSYDVKMKEKGDIPEGYSVSREKKERFSLILESASTNQTSMYLCASSLSGQGNEKLFFGSGTQLSVL.

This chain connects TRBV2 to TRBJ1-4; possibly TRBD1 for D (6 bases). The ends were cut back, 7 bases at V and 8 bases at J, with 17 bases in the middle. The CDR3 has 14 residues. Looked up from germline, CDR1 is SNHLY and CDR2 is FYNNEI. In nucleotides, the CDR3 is TGTGCCAGCACCGACAGGCGTGCCGGCGAAAAACTGTTTTTT. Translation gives CASTDRRAGEKLFF.

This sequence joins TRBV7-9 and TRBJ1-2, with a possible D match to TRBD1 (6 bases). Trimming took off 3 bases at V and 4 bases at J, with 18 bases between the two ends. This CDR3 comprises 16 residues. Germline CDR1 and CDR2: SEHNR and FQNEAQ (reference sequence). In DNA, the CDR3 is TGTGCCAGCAGCTTGAGTTCAGGGGCGGGCGTCTATGGCTACACCTTC. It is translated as CASSLSSGAGVYGYTF. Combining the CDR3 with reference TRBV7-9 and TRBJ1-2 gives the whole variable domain DTGVSQNPRHKITKRGQNVTFRCDPISEHNRLYWYRQTLGQGPEFLTYFQNEAQLEKSRLLSDRFSAERPKGSFSTLEIQRTEQGDSAMYLCASSLSSGAGVYGYTFGSGTRLTVV.

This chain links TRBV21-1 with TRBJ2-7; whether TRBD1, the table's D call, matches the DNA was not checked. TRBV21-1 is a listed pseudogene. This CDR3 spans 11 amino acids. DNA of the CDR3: TGTGCCAGCAGCGAACAGGGCAAAGAGTACTTC. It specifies CASSEQGKEYF.

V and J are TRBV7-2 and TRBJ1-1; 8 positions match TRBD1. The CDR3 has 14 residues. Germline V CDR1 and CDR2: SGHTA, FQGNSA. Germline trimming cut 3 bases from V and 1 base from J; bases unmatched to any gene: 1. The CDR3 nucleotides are TGTGCCAGCAGCTTGGGGACAGGGAACACTGAAGCTTTCTTT. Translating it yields CASSLGTGNTEAFF.

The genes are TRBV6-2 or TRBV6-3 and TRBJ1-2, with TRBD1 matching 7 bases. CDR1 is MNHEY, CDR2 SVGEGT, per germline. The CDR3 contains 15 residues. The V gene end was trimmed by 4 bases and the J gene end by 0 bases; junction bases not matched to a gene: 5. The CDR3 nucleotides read TGTGCCAGCAGTTCCAGAGGACAGGCTAACTATGGCTACACCTTC. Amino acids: CASSSRGQANYGYTF.

CDR3 coding DNA: TGTGCCACCAGCACCCTCCGGCCTACCGGAGGTCGGCCCCAGCATTTT. It translates to CATSTLRPTGGRPQHF. The chain joins TRBV15 to TRBJ1-5, with unresolved D. The CDR3 runs 16 residues. Trimming stripped 4 bases from V and 9 bases from J, with 22 bases between. CDR1 LNHNV and CDR2 YYDKDF come from the germline V gene (reference sequence).

Written as DNA, the CDR3 is TGTGCCAGCAGCTTAAGCGGGGTGGAGTACGAGCAGTACTTC. Protein sequence: CASSLSGVEYEQYF. The J gene is TRBJ2-7, the V gene TRBV7-2; TRBD2 agrees at 7 bases. CDR1 and CDR2 (germline): SGHTA, FQGNSA. Germline trimming cut 2 bases from V and 4 bases from J; bases unmatched to any gene: 5. The CDR3 length is 14 residues.

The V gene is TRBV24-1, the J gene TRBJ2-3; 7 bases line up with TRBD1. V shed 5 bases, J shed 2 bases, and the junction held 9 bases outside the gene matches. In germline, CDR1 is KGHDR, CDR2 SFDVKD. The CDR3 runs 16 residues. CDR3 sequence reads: CATSADGTDLTDTQYF. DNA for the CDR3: TGTGCCACCAGTGCTGACGGGACAGACCTCACAGATACGCAGTATTTT.

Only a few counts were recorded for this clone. In DNA form, the CDR3 reads TGCGCCAGCAGCCTCGGGCCTACAGGGGGAACTGAAAAACTGTTTTTT. Protein sequence: CASSLGPTGGTEKLFF. The genes are TRBV5-1 and TRBJ1-4; 8 nucleotides agree with TRBD1. The CDR3 has 16 amino acids. The germline CDR1 and CDR2 sequences are SGHRS and YFSETQ. The V gene end was trimmed by 4 bases and the J gene end by 7 bases; junction bases not matched to a gene: 12.

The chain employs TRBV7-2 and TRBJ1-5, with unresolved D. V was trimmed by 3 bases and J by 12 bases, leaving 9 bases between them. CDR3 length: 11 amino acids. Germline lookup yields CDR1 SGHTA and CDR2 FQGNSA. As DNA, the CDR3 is TGTGCCAGCAGCTTGCTAGGAGACCAGCATTTT. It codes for CASSLLGDQHF.

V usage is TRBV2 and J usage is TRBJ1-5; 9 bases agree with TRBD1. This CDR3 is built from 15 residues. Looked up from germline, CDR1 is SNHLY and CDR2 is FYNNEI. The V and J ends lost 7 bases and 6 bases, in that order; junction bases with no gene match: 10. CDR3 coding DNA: TGTGCCAGCACCCGGGACAGGGTTTCGATTCAGCCCCAGCATTTT. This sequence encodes CASTRDRVSIQPQHF.

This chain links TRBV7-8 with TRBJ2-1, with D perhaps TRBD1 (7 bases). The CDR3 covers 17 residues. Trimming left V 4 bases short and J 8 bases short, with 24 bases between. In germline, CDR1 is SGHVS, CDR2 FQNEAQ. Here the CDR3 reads CASSSLGTQGGGYEQFF. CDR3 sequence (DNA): TGTGCCAGCAGCTCGCTAGGAACCCAGGGGGGCGGTTATGAGCAGTTCTTC.

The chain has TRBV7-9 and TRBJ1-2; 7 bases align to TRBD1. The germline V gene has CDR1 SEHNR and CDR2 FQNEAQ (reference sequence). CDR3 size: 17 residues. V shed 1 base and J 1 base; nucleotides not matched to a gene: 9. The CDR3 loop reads CASSLGIRDRNNYGYTF. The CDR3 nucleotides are TGTGCCAGCAGCTTAGGTATCCGGGACAGAAATAACTATGGCTACACCTTC.

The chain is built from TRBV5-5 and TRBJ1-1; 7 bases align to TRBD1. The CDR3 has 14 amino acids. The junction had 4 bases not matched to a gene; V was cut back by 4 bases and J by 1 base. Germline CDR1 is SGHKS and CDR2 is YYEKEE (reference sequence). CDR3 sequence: CASSPGQWNTEAFF. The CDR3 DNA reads TGTGCCAGCAGCCCGGGACAGTGGAACACTGAAGCTTTCTTT. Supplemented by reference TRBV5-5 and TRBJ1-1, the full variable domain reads DAGVTQSPTHLIKTRGQQVTLRCSPISGHKSVSWYQQVLGQGPQFIFQYYEKEERGRGNFPDRFSARQFPNYSSELNVNALLLGDSALYLCASSPGQWNTEAFFGQGTRLTVV.

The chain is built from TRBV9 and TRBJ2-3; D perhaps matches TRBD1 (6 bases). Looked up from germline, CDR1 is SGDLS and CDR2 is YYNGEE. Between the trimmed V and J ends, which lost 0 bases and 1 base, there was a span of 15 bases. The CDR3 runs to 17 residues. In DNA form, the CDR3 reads TGTGCCAGCAGCGTAGCGGGGCACGCAGGGGGCACAGATACGCAGTATTTT. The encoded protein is CASSVAGHAGGTDTQYF. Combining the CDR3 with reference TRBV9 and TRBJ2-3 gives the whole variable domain DSGVTQTPKHLITATGQRVTLRCSPRSGDLSVYWYQQSLDQGLQFLIQYYNGEERAKGNILERFSAQQFPDLHSELNLSSLELGDSALYFCASSVAGHAGGTDTQYFGPGTRLTVL.

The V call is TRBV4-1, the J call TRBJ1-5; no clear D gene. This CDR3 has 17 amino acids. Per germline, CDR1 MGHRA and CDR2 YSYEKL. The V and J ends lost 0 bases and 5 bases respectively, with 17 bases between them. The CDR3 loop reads CASSQDRGLLRYQPQHF. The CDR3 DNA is TGCGCCAGCAGCCAAGATCGAGGGCTACTCCGTTATCAGCCCCAGCATTTT.

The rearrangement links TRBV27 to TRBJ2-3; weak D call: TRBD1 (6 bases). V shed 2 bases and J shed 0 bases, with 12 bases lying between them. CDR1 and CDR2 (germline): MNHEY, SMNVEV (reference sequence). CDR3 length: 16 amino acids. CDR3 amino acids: CASSLVRGGSTDTQYF. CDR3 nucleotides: TGTGCCAGCAGTTTAGTTCGAGGGGGTAGCACAGATACGCAGTATTTT.